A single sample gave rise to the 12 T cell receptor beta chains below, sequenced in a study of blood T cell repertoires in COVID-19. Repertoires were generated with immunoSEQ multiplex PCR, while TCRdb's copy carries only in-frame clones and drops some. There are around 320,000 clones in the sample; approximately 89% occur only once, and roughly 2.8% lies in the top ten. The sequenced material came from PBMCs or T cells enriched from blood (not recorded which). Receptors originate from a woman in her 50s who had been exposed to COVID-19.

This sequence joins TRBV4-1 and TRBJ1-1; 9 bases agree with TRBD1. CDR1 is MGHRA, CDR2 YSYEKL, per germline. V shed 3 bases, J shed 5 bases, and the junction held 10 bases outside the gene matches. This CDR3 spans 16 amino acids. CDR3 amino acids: CASSQDWTGAGTEAFF. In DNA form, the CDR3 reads TGCGCCAGCAGCCAGGATTGGACAGGGGCGGGGACTGAAGCTTTCTTT.

The CDR3 reads CASSSVDRVKGYTF. The CDR3, as DNA: TGTGCCAGCAGTTCCGTGGACAGGGTAAAGGGCTACACCTTC. The V call is TRBV28, the J call TRBJ1-2; 8 nucleotides agree with TRBD1. This CDR3 is built from 14 residues. Germline values: CDR1 MDHEN, CDR2 SYDVKM. V shed 4 bases, J shed 8 bases, and the junction held 9 bases outside the gene matches.

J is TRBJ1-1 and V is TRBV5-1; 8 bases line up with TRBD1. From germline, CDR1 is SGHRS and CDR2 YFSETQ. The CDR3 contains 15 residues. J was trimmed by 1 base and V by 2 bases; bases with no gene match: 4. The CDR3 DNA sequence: TGCGCCAGCAGCTTAAGGACAGGGCAGAACACTGAAGCTTTCTTT. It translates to CASSLRTGQNTEAFF.

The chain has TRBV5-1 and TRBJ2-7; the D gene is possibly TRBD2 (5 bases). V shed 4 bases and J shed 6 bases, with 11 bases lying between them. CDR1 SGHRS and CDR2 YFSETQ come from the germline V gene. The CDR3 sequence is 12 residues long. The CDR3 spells CASSEYSGEQYF. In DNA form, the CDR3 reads TGCGCCAGCAGCGAATACAGCGGCGAGCAGTACTTC.

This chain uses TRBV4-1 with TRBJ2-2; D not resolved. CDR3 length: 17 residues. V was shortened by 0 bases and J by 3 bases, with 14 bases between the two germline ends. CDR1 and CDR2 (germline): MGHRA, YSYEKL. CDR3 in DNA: TGCGCCAGCAGCCAAGATCGGATGGGCAGCTACACCGGGGAGCTGTTTTTT. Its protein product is CASSQDRMGSYTGELFF.

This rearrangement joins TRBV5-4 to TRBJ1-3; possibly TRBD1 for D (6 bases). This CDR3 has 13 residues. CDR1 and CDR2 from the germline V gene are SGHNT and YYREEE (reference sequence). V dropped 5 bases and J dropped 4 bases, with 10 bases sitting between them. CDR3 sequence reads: CASRSQGGNTIYF. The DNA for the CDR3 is TGTGCCAGCAGGTCCCAGGGGGGAAACACCATATATTTT.

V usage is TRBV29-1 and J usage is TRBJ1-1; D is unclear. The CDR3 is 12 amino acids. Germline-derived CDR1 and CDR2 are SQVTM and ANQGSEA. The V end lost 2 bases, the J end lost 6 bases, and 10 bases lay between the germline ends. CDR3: CSVETGSAEAFF. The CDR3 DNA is TGCAGCGTTGAAACGGGGAGCGCTGAAGCTTTCTTT. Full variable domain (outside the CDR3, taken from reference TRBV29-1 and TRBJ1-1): SAVISQKPSRDICQRGTSLTIQCQVDSQVTMMFWYRQQPGQSLTLIATANQGSEATYESGFVIDKFPISRPNLTFSTLTVSNMSPEDSSIYLCSVETGSAEAFFGQGTRLTVV.

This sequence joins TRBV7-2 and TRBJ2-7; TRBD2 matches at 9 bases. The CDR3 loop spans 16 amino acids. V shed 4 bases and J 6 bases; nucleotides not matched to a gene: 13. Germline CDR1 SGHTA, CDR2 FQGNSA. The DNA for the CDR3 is TGTGCCAGCAGCTCCCTCCGTCGCGGGGGGGCCGCCGAGCAGTACTTC. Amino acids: CASSSLRRGGAAEQYF.

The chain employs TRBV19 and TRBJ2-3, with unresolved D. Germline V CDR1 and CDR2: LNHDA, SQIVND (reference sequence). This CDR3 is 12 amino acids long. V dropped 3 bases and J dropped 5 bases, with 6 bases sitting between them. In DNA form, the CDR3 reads TGTGCCAGTAGTATCCCCCGAGATACGCAGTATTTT. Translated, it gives CASSIPRDTQYF.

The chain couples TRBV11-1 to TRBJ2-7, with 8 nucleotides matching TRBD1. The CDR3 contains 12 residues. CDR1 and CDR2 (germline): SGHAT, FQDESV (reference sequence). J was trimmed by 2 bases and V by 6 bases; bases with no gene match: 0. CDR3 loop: CASRTGAYEQYF. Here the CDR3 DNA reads TGTGCCAGCAGGACAGGGGCCTACGAGCAGTACTTC.

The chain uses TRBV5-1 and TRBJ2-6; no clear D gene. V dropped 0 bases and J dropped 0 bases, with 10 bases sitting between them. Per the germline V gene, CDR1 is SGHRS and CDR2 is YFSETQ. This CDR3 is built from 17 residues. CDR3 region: CASSLALIGSGANVLTF. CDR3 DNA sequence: TGCGCCAGCAGCTTGGCCTTGATCGGCTCTGGGGCCAACGTCCTGACTTTC.

The CDR3 sequence: CASSIGGFQPQHF. In DNA form, the CDR3 reads TGTGCCAGTAGTATAGGCGGGTTTCAGCCCCAGCATTTT. The genes are TRBV19 and TRBJ1-5; no reliable D call. The CDR3 spans 13 residues. Looked up from germline, CDR1 is LNHDA and CDR2 is SQIVND (reference sequence). Deletions cut 1 base from V and 6 bases from J, with 7 bases between. Combining the CDR3 with reference TRBV19 and TRBJ1-5 gives the whole variable domain DGGITQSPKYLFRKEGQNVTLSCEQNLNHDAMYWYRQDPGQGLRLIYYSQIVNDFQKGDIAEGYSVSREKKESFPLTVTSAQKNPTAFYLCASSIGGFQPQHFGDGTRLSIL.